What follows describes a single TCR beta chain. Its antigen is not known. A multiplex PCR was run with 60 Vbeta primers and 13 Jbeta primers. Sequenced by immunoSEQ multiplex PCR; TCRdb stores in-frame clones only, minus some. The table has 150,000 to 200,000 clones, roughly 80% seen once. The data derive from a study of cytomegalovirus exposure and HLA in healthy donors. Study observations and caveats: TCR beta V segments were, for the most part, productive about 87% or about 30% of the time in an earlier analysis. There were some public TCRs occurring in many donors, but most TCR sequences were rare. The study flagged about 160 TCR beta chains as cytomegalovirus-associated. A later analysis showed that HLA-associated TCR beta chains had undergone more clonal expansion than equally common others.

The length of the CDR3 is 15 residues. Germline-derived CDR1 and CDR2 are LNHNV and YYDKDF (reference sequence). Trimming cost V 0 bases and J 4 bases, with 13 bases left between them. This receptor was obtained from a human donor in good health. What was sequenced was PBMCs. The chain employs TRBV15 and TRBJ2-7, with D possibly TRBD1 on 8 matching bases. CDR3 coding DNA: TGTGCCACCAGCAGAGATACAGGGGGGGTTTACGAGCAGTACTTC. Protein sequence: CATSRDTGGVYEQYF. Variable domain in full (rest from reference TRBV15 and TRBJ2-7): DAMVIQNPRYQVTQFGKPVTLSCSQTLNHNVMYWYQQKSSQAPKLLFHYYDKDFNNEADTPDNFQSRRPNTSFCFLDIRSPGLGDTAMYLCATSRDTGGVYEQYFGPGTRLTVT.